This record looks at one TCR beta chain sequence and its context. Its specificity is not known. Germline and junction disagree at one end, which may indicate a read error. This sample is drawn from a study of T-cell reconstitution after alpha-beta-depleted transplantation in children. Construction of the TCRbeta library involved unique molecular identifiers. One entry per CDR3 protein, called by TCRdb with MiXCR from the PCR reads. The sample yields 610,000 or so distinct CDR3 sequences, 25% to 30% seen once. This CDR3 is built from 18 residues. Study results and caveats: At the one-year point after transplant, T-cell counts and TCRbeta diversity were found to come mostly from T cells that had been newly produced. There were reportedly several hundred expanded graft clones from which alpha-beta T cells came about two months after transplant.

The specimen comprised PBMCs, sampled before TCRalphabeta/CD19-depleted stem cell transplant. This chain connects TRBV12-3 or TRBV12-4 to TRBJ2-1; 8 nucleotides agree with TRBD1. The origin of this receptor is a boy in the first two years of life with Wiskott-Aldrich syndrome, due to receive a stem cell transplant. CDR3 nucleotides: TGTACCAGCAGTAGGACAGGGAGAAGAATTTGGGATTGGTGTGAGCAGTTCTTC. Its protein product is CTSSRTGRRIWDWCEQFF.